This TCR beta chain was recovered during a study of T-cell memory formation after mild COVID-19. Study at large: Most TCR clusters belonged to a single donor. Study-level findings and limits: The study found contracting CD4+ clones mainly in CM and EM and contracting CD8+ clones in EMRA. Some clones that responded turned up in pre-infection memory, which suggests that cross-reactive memory joined in.

TCRdb used MiXCR to reprocess the 5' RACE reads, holding one entry per CDR3 protein. The repertoire holds roughly 43,000 distinct CDR3 sequences, with 8% to 10% as singletons. Concerning this clonotype: Its target is unknown.

V was cut by 6 bases and J by 3 bases, with 15 bases left in between. The CDR3 totals 14 residues. CDR1 SGDLS and CDR2 YYNGEE come from the germline V gene. The V call is TRBV9, the J call TRBJ1-2, with unresolved D. The receptor was isolated from an adult woman who had mild COVID-19 (a few samples of this study predate the infection). Cell type and time point are not known. The specimen was PBMCs or a T cell subset sorted from them (not recorded which). The CDR3 DNA reads TGTGCCAGCACCCCCTTTGAGTCCTACTATGGCTACACCTTC. This gives the protein CASTPFESYYGYTF.